Presented here are 22 T cell receptor beta chains from one specimen sequenced in a study of cytomegalovirus exposure and HLA in healthy donors. PCR used 60 Vbeta primers and 13 Jbeta primers. Profiled with immunoSEQ multiplex PCR; TCRdb holds only in-frame clones, not every one. Here the sample spans 65,000 to 85,000 clones, 79% being singletons. The specimen was PBMCs. The receptors come from a woman aged 40 to 50 in good health and CMV-seropositive.

The chain carries TRBV9 and TRBJ2-1; TRBD2 agrees at 12 bases. The length of the CDR3 is 14 residues. Germline values: CDR1 SGDLS, CDR2 YYNGEE. Trimming took 4 bases from V and 7 from J; bases not matched to a gene: 3. The DNA of the CDR3 is TGTGCCAGCAGCCCTAGCGGGAGGGCGAATGAGCAGTTCTTC. This translates into CASSPSGRANEQFF.

This chain joins TRBV27 and TRBJ2-5; 9 bases agree with TRBD2. Germline V lookup: CDR1 MNHEY, CDR2 SMNVEV (reference sequence). Trimming took 5 bases from V and 1 from J; bases not matched to a gene: 8. The length of the CDR3 is 16 residues. This CDR3 is CASSPLLAGAQETQYF. CDR3 nucleotide sequence: TGTGCCAGCAGTCCTCTCTTAGCGGGGGCCCAAGAGACCCAGTACTTC.

This clone has just one count. Here the CDR3 DNA reads TGTGCCAGCAGTGACTACCGCGGTAACTATGGCTACACCTTC. As protein: CASSDYRGNYGYTF. The rearrangement uses TRBV6-4 and TRBJ1-2; no reliable D call. Trimming removed 1 base from V and 1 base from J, with 7 bases in between. In germline, CDR1 is MRHNA, CDR2 SNTAGT. The CDR3 length is 14 residues.

This chain joins TRBV6-5 and TRBJ1-4; 7 bases are a match to TRBD1. CDR3 size: 14 residues. The germline V gene encodes CDR1 MNHEY and CDR2 SVGAGI. J gave up 8 bases and V 2 bases, and 5 bases lay outside the gene matches. The CDR3 nucleotides read TGTGCCAGCAGTTACGAAGGGGGCTCGGAAAAACTGTTTTTT. This codes for CASSYEGGSEKLFF.

This clone was seen a few times. One end of the junction is discordant with germline, which a read error may explain. The V call is TRBV5-4, the J call TRBJ2-5; 7 bases map to TRBD1. The length of the CDR3 is 12 residues. Germline values: CDR1 SGHNT, CDR2 YYREEE (reference sequence). The CDR3 is CASSLRGQPLNF. As DNA, the CDR3 is TGTGCCAGCAGCTTGCGGGGACAGCCCCTCAACTTC.

The chain has TRBV19 and TRBJ1-4, with D uncertain. V gave up 9 bases and J gave up 0 bases, with 17 bases separating them. Germline assignment: CDR1 LNHDA and CDR2 SQIVND (reference sequence). The CDR3 extends over 16 amino acids. CDR3 residues: CASAIKRSATNEKLFF. The DNA of the CDR3 is TGTGCCAGCGCCATTAAGAGGAGTGCAACTAATGAAAAACTGTTTTTT.

The V gene is TRBV9, the J gene TRBJ2-1; 12 positions agree with TRBD2. This CDR3 has 14 amino acids. Germline assignment: CDR1 SGDLS and CDR2 YYNGEE. V shed 1 base and J 10 bases; nucleotides not matched to a gene: 3. The CDR3 region has the DNA TGTGCCAGCAGCGTAACTAGCGGGGGGCTAGAGCAGTTCTTC. Translated: CASSVTSGGLEQFF.

The rearrangement links TRBV7-8 to TRBJ2-5; possibly TRBD1 for D (6 bases). The better agreement between TRBJ2-7 and the DNA end casts doubt on the J call. The CDR3 contains 15 residues. In germline, CDR1 is SGHVS, CDR2 FQNEAQ. This chain's CDR3 is CASSTRATGSYEQYF. As DNA, the CDR3 is TGTGCCAGCAGCACACGGGCCACAGGGTCCTACGAGCAGTACTTC.

The chain joins TRBV2 to TRBJ2-3; 10 nucleotides align to TRBD2. The CDR3 contains 16 residues. V was pared by 3 bases and J by 3 bases, with 6 bases of the junction left unmatched. Germline V gene sequence: CDR1 SNHLY, CDR2 FYNNEI. The CDR3 spells CASSERAGGSTDTQYF. CDR3 nucleotide sequence: TGTGCCAGCAGTGAGAGAGCGGGAGGGAGTACAGATACGCAGTATTTT.

The gene calls are TRBV27 and TRBJ2-7; 9 nucleotides agree with TRBD2. CDR1 MNHEY and CDR2 SMNVEV come from the germline V gene (reference sequence). The CDR3 is made up of 15 amino acids. V trimming: 2 bases; J trimming: 4 bases; junction bases outside the gene matches: 6. The CDR3: CASSLGSGRGYEQYF. CDR3 DNA: TGTGCCAGCAGTTTAGGTAGCGGGAGAGGGTACGAGCAGTACTTC.

The genes are TRBV30 and TRBJ1-6; TRBD1 matches 7 bases. This CDR3 region has 15 residues. With V trimmed by 3 bases and J by 6 bases, 8 bases remained unmatched. Germline-derived CDR1 and CDR2 are GTSNPN and SVGIG (reference sequence). As DNA, the CDR3 is TGTGCCTGGAGCCTAAGACAGGGTAGTAATTCACCCCTCCACTTT. Its translation: CAWSLRQGSNSPLHF.

This chain joins TRBV6-5 and TRBJ1-1, with D hard to call. Trimming took off 8 bases at V and 5 bases at J, with 9 bases between the two ends. The CDR3 spans 11 residues. The V gene's germline CDR1 is MNHEY and CDR2 SVGAGI. The CDR3 DNA is TGTGCCAGCTCAGATTCTACTGAAGCTTTCTTT. As protein: CASSDSTEAFF.

This chain uses TRBV30 with TRBJ1-5; 8 nucleotides match TRBD1. V shed 1 base and J 2 bases; nucleotides not matched to a gene: 10. This CDR3 contains 17 residues. CDR1 GTSNPN and CDR2 SVGIG come from the germline V gene (reference sequence). CDR3 region: CAWSEGQGVLGNQPQHF. The CDR3 bases are TGTGCCTGGAGTGAAGGACAGGGAGTCTTAGGCAATCAGCCCCAGCATTTT.

The chain couples TRBV6-5 to TRBJ2-5; D is perhaps TRBD1 (5 bases). This CDR3 is built from 16 residues. V lost 4 bases and J 2 bases, leaving 17 bases between the germline ends. The V gene's germline CDR1 is MNHEY and CDR2 SVGAGI. CDR3 sequence (DNA): TGTGCCAGCAGTTTGGGTCAGGGCCCCTCGCAAGAGACCCAGTACTTC. This sequence encodes CASSLGQGPSQETQYF.

This sequence joins TRBV28 and TRBJ2-5; weak D call: TRBD1 (6 bases). This CDR3 has 16 amino acids. V was shortened by 5 bases and J by 1 base, with 17 bases between the two germline ends. In germline, CDR1 is MDHEN, CDR2 SYDVKM. The CDR3 bases are TGTGCCAGCAGTAGTTTTGGGGGCCAACCCCAAGAGACCCAGTACTTC. Translated, it gives CASSSFGGQPQETQYF.

This chain connects TRBV6-4 to TRBJ2-1, with TRBD2 matching over 8 bases. The CDR3 length is 15 residues. Germline values: CDR1 MRHNA, CDR2 SNTAGT. V shed 2 bases and J 1 base; nucleotides not matched to a gene: 1. This CDR3 is CASSDGGGSYNEQFF. In DNA, the CDR3 is TGTGCCAGCAGTGACGGCGGGGGGTCCTACAATGAGCAGTTCTTC.

This chain links TRBV10-2 with TRBJ2-5; TRBD1 matches at 7 bases. This CDR3 is built from 15 residues. The germline gives CDR1 WSHSY, CDR2 SAAADI. V lost 0 bases to trimming and J lost 5 bases; unmatched junction nucleotides: 6. As DNA, the CDR3 is TGCGCCAGCAGTGAGTCGAGGGGGCAGGCGGAGACCCAGTACTTC. Encoded protein: CASSESRGQAETQYF.

The rearrangement joins TRBV18 to TRBJ2-7; maybe TRBD1 (5 bases). V was clipped by 6 bases and J by 6 bases, with 18 bases between them. Germline V gene sequence: CDR1 KGHSH, CDR2 LQKENI. CDR3 length: 14 amino acids. CDR3 residues: CASSDQGLSREQYF. The CDR3 DNA reads as TGTGCCAGCTCGGATCAGGGCCTCTCTCGCGAGCAGTACTTC.

V gene TRBV7-6 combines with J gene TRBJ2-5; D is ambiguous. The CDR3 has 15 residues. Germline V gene lookup returns CDR1 SGHVS and CDR2 FNYEAQ. V dropped 0 bases and J dropped 1 base, with 9 bases sitting between them. CDR3 nucleotide sequence: TGTGCCAGCAGCTTAGCGCGAACTACCCAAGAGACCCAGTACTTC. It specifies CASSLARTTQETQYF.

The chain links TRBV30 to TRBJ2-5, with 7 bases lining up with TRBD1. CDR3 length: 13 residues. The junction had 5 bases not matched to a gene; V was cut back by 2 bases and J by 5 bases. Germline V gene lookup returns CDR1 GTSNPN and CDR2 SVGIG (reference sequence). CDR3 sequence reads: CAWSYRGSETQYF. In DNA form, the CDR3 reads TGTGCCTGGAGTTACAGGGGTTCGGAGACCCAGTACTTC.

The chain joins TRBV29-1 to TRBJ2-5; no clear D gene. The CDR3 loop spans 13 amino acids. Per the germline V gene, CDR1 is SQVTM and CDR2 is ANQGSEA. The V and J ends lost 1 base and 2 bases respectively, with 8 bases between them. The CDR3 loop is CSVEGPRQETQYF. Written as DNA, the CDR3 is TGCAGCGTTGAAGGGCCCAGACAAGAGACCCAGTACTTC.

V and J are TRBV21-1 and TRBJ2-1; the listed D gene, TRBD2, was not tested against the DNA. TRBV21-1 is tagged as a pseudogene. The CDR3 length is 18 residues. The CDR3: CAPRLKPVTPFSYNEQFF. CDR3 bases: TGTGCCCCTAGGCTGAAACCAGTTACACCTTTCTCCTACAATGAGCAGTTCTTC.